The clone carrying this TCR beta chain was seen many times. Its antigen is not known. Germline V CDR1 and CDR2: SGHVS, FNYEAQ. V was clipped by 3 bases and J by 5 bases, with 19 bases between them. This CDR3 contains 17 residues. This entry is derived from a study of molecular identifiers for immune sequencing clone quantification. Study overall: Within a replicate experiment, RNA obtained from either 20,000 or 100,000 naive CD8 cells was divided into five aliquots, and four of those aliquots were then sequenced.

Study-level points and caveats: Among under 1.1 million naive cells, spiked Jurkat TCR RNA from a single cell was reportedly detectable. Beyond 20 RNA copies, clones held over 98% of effector molecules, compared with under 1% in naive cells.

TCRdb analysed the PCR reads with MiXCR anew, one entry per CDR3 protein. In the table there are approximately 630,000 distinct CDR3 sequences, 25% of which are singletons. Libraries of naive CD8 T cells were made from about 19,000 to 1,100,000 sorted cells. They used 10%, 30% or 50% RNA. Sequencing was carried out using naive CD8+ T cells from blood, with Jurkat cell RNA spiked in. Documented subset: FACS-sorted CD8+CD4-CCR7+CD45RA+ naive T cells. The chain couples TRBV7-6 to TRBJ2-2, with D tentatively TRBD2 (6 bases). The origin of this receptor is a human donor in good health. Some libraries in this study had Jurkat cell RNA spiked in. CDR3 amino acids: CASSFLRPRDGTGELFF. The CDR3 coding sequence is TGTGCCAGCAGCTTCCTTCGCCCGCGGGATGGTACCGGGGAGCTGTTTTTT. The whole variable domain, remainder taken from reference TRBV7-6 and TRBJ2-2, is GAGVSQSPRYKVTKRGQDVALRCDPISGHVSLYWYRQALGQGPEFLTYFNYEAQQDKSGLPNDRFSAERPEGSISTLTIQRTEQRDSAMYRCASSFLRPRDGTGELFFGEGSRLTVL.